This T cell receptor beta chain was obtained from a study of T cell responses to AZD1222 COVID-19 vaccine. Germline CDR1 and CDR2: KGHSH and LQKENI. The ends were cut back, 8 bases at V and 1 base at J, with 11 bases in the middle. The CDR3 is made up of 13 amino acids. The table came from immunoSEQ multiplex PCR; TCRdb's copy has only in-frame clones and leaves some out. Among 150,000 to 200,000 clones, roughly nine tenths were seen once, and the ten largest hold around 1.2%. Details on this clone: What it binds is unknown.

It was second doses at about 4 or about 12 weeks that were pooled. Study results and caveats: Repertoires were obtained solely post-peak T cell response.

The origin of this receptor is an adult who received the AZD1222 COVID-19 vaccine. The V and J genes are TRBV18 and TRBJ1-1; D perhaps matches TRBD1 (6 bases). The source was peripheral blood, collected 28 days after the second AZD1222 dose. CDR3 nucleotide sequence: TGTGCCAGCGCTGGACAGAAGAACACTGAAGCTTTCTTT. Its translation: CASAGQKNTEAFF.